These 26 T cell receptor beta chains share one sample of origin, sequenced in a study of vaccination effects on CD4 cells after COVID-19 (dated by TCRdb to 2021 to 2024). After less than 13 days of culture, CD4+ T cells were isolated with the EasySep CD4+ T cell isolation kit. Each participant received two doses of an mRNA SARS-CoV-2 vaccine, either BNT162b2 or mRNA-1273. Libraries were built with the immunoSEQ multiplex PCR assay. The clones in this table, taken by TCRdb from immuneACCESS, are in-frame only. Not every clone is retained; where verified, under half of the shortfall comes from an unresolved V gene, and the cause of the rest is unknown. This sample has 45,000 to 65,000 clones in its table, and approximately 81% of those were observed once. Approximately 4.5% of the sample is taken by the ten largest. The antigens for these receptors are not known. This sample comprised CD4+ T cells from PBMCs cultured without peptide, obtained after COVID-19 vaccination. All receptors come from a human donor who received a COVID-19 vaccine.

DNA for the CDR3: TGCGCCAGCAGCTTAGCGGGAGGCTCCTACGAGCAGTACTTC. This translates into CASSLAGGSYEQYF. The chain combines TRBV5-1 with TRBJ2-7; 9 bases are shared with TRBD2. After removal of 2 bases from V and 0 bases from J, the junction contained 0 bases not matched to a gene. This CDR3 is built from 14 residues. Germline values: CDR1 SGHRS, CDR2 YFSETQ.

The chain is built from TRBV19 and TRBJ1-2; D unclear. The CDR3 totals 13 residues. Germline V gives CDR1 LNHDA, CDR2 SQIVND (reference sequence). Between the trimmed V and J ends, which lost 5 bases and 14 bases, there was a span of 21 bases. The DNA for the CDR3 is TGTGCCAGTAGTGCCCGGGGTCTTTATGAGATTACCTTC. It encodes CASSARGLYEITF.

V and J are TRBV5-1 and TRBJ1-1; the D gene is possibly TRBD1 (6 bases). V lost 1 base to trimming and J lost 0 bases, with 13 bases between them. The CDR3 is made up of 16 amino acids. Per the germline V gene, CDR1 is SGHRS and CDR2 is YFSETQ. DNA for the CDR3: TGCGCCAGCAGCTTGACCTTAACAGGGATGAACACTGAAGCTTTCTTT. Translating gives CASSLTLTGMNTEAFF.

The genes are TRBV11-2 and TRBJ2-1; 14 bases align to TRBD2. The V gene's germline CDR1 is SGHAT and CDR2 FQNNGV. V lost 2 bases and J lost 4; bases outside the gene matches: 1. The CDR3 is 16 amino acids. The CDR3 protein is CASSLRLAGGYNEQFF. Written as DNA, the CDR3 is TGTGCCAGCAGCTTACGACTAGCGGGGGGGTACAATGAGCAGTTCTTC.

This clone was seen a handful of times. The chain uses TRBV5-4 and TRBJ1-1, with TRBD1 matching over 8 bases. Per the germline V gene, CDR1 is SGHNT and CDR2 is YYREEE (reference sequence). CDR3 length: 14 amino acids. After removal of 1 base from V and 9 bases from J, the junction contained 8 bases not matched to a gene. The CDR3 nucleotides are TGTGCCAGCAGCTTGTATGGGACAGGCGGGAAAGCTTTCTTT. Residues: CASSLYGTGGKAFF.

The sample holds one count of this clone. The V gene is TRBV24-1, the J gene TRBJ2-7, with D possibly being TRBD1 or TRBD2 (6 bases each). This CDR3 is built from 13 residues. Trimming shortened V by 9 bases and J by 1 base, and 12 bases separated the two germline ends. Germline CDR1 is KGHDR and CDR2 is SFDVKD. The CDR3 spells CATGGQGSYEQYF. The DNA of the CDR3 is TGTGCCACCGGGGGGCAGGGTTCCTACGAGCAGTACTTC.

CDR3 region: CASRHGGPAFF. DNA for the CDR3: TGTGCCAGCAGACACGGGGGCCCGGCTTTCTTT. The chain links TRBV6-5 to TRBJ1-1; the D gene is possibly TRBD1 (6 bases). Trimming cost V 6 bases and J 11 bases, with 13 bases left between them. This CDR3 is 11 amino acids long. Looked up from germline, CDR1 is MNHEY and CDR2 is SVGAGI.

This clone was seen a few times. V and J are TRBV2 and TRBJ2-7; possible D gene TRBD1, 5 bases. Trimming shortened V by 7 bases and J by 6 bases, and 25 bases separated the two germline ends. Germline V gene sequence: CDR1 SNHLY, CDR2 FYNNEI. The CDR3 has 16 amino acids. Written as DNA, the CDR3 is TGTGCCAGCACCCTTATGGGGCTAGTCCCTTTGGGCGAGCAGTACTTC. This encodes CASTLMGLVPLGEQYF.

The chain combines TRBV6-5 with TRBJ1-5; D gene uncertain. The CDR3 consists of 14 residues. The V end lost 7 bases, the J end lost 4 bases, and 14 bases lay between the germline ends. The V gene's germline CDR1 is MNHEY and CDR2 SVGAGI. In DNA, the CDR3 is TGTGCCAGCATTTCGGAGTCCTTAAATCAGCCCCAGCATTTT. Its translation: CASISESLNQPQHF.

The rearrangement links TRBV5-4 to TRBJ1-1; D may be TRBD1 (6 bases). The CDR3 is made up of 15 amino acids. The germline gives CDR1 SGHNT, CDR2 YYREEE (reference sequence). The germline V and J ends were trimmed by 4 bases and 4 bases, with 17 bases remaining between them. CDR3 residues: CASSLGGAGVTEAFF. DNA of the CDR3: TGTGCCAGCAGCCTGGGGGGGGCGGGGGTCACTGAAGCTTTCTTT.

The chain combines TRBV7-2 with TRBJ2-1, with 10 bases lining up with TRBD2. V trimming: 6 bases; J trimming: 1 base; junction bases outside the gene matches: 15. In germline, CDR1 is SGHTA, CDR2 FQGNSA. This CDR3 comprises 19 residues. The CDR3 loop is CASSRTSGLGRRSYNEQFF. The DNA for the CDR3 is TGTGCCAGCAGTAGGACTAGCGGATTGGGTCGGCGGTCCTACAATGAGCAGTTCTTC.

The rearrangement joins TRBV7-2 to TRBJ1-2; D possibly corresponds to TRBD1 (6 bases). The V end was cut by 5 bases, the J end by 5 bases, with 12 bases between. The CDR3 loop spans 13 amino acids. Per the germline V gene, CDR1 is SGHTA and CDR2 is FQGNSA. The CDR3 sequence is CASSPGGRYGYTF. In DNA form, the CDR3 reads TGTGCCAGCAGCCCCGGGGGGCGGTATGGCTACACCTTC.

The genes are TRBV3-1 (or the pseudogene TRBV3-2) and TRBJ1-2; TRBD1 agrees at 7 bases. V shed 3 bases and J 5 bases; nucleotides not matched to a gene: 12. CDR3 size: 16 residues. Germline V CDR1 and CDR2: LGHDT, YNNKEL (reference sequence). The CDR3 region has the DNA TGTGCCAGCAGCCATTCGCCCGGACAGGCCCCATATGGCTACACCTTC. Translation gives CASSHSPGQAPYGYTF.

CDR3 DNA: TGCGCCAGCAGCTTGGAAGTGGGAGCCCCCAATGAGCAGTTCTTC. Amino acids: CASSLEVGAPNEQFF. The rearrangement joins TRBV5-1 to TRBJ2-1; weak D call: TRBD2 (5 bases). The CDR3 runs 15 residues. Trimming removed 0 bases at V and 6 bases at J, with 13 bases between. The germline gives CDR1 SGHRS, CDR2 YFSETQ.

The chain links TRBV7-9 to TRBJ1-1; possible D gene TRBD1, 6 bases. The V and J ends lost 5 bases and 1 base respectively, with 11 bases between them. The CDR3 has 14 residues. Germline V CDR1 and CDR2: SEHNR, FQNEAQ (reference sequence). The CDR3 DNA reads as TGTGCCAGCAGCCAACAGACAGGGAACACTGAAGCTTTCTTT. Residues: CASSQQTGNTEAFF. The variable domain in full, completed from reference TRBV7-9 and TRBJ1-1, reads DTGVSQNPRHKITKRGQNVTFRCDPISEHNRLYWYRQTLGQGPEFLTYFQNEAQLEKSRLLSDRFSAERPKGSFSTLEIQRTEQGDSAMYLCASSQQTGNTEAFFGQGTRLTVV.

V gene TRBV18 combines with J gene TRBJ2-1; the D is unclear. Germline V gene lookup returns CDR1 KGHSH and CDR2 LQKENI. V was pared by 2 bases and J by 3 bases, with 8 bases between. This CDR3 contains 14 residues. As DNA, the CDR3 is TGTGCCAGCTCACCAGTCGGGCTCTACAATGAGCAGTTCTTC. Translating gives CASSPVGLYNEQFF.

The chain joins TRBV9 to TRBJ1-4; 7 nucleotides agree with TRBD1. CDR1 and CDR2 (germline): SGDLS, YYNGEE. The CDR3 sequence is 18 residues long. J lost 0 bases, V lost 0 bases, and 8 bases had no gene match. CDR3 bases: TGTGCCAGCAGCGTAGGAAGGGCAGGGGGGTCAACTAATGAAAAACTGTTTTTT. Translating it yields CASSVGRAGGSTNEKLFF.

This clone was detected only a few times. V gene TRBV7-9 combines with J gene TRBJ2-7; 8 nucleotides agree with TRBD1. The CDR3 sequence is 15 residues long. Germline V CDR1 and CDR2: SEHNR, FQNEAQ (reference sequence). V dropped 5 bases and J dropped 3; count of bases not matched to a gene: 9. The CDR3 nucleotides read TGTGCCAGCAGCACCACAGGGGGTCCCAACTACGAGCAGTACTTC. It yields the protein CASSTTGGPNYEQYF.

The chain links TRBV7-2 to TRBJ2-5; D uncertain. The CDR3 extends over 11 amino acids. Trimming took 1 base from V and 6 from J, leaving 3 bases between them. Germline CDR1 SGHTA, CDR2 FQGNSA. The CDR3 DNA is TGTGCCAGCAGCTTAGAAAAGACCCAGTACTTC. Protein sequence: CASSLEKTQYF. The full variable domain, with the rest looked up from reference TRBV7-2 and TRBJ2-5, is GAGVSQSPSNKVTEKGKDVELRCDPISGHTALYWYRQSLGQGLEFLIYFQGNSAPDKSGLPSDRFSAERTGGSVSTLTIQRTQQEDSAVYLCASSLEKTQYFGPGTRLLVL.

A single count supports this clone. Here the CDR3 reads CASNVAPRLAGKTFGQETQYF. The DNA of the CDR3 is TGTGCCAGCAACGTGGCCCCTAGACTAGCGGGAAAGACCTTTGGACAAGAGACCCAGTACTTC. This chain links TRBV2 with TRBJ2-5, with 11 bases lining up with TRBD2. The CDR3 is 21 residues long. The V gene's germline CDR1 is SNHLY and CDR2 FYNNEI. J lost 2 bases, V lost 7 bases, and 24 bases had no gene match.

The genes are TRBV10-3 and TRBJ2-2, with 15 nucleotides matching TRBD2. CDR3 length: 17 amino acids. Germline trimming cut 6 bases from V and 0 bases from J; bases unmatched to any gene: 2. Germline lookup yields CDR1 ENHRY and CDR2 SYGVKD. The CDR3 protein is CAISGTSGGPNTGELFF. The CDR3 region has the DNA TGTGCCATCAGCGGGACTAGCGGGGGGCCGAACACCGGGGAGCTGTTTTTT.

The CDR3 spells CAWSSDSTGNTIYF. The CDR3 DNA sequence: TGTGCCTGGAGTAGCGACAGTACTGGAAACACCATATATTTT. This chain joins TRBV30 and TRBJ1-3; possible D gene TRBD1, 5 bases. Germline V CDR1 and CDR2: GTSNPN, SVGIG (reference sequence). Trimming left V 2 bases short and J 2 bases short, with 10 bases between. CDR3 length: 14 amino acids.

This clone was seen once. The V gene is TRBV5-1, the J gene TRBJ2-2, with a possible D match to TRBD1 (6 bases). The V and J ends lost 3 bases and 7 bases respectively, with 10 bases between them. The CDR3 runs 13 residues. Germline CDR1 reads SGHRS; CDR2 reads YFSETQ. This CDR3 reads CASSWGHSGELFF. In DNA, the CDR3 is TGCGCCAGCAGCTGGGGGCATAGCGGGGAGCTGTTTTTT.

Here the CDR3 reads CASSDLQGLGTEAFF. In DNA form, the CDR3 reads TGTGCCAGCAGTGACCTGCAGGGATTAGGCACTGAAGCTTTCTTT. The rearrangement links TRBV25-1 to TRBJ1-1; D might be TRBD1 (5 bases). Germline V lookup: CDR1 MGHDK, CDR2 SYGVNS. Trimming removed 3 bases from V and 4 bases from J, with 15 bases in between. The CDR3 extends over 15 amino acids. Variable domain in full (rest from reference TRBV25-1 and TRBJ1-1): EADIYQTPRYLVIGTGKKITLECSQTMGHDKMYWYQQDPGMELHLIHYSYGVNSTEKGDLSSESTVSRIRTEHFPLTLESARPSHTSQYLCASSDLQGLGTEAFFGQGTRLTVV.

As DNA, the CDR3 is TGTGCCAGCAGCCCCTCCCCCCAGCGGGAGATTCAAAACATTCAGTACTTC. Protein: CASSPSPQREIQNIQYF. The V gene is TRBV3-1 (or the pseudogene TRBV3-2), the J gene TRBJ2-4; 8 nucleotides match TRBD2. Germline assignment: CDR1 LGHDT and CDR2 YNNKEL (reference sequence). The CDR3 spans 17 residues. V dropped 4 bases and J dropped 5; count of bases not matched to a gene: 13.

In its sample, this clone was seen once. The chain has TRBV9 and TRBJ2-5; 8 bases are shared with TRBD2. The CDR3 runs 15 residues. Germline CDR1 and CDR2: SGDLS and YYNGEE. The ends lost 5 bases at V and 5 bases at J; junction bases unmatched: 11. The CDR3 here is CASSHDSGAAETQYF. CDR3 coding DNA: TGTGCCAGCAGTCACGATAGCGGGGCTGCGGAGACCCAGTACTTC. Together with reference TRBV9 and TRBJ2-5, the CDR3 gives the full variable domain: DSGVTQTPKHLITATGQRVTLRCSPRSGDLSVYWYQQSLDQGLQFLIQYYNGEERAKGNILERFSAQQFPDLHSELNLSSLELGDSALYFCASSHDSGAAETQYFGPGTRLLVL.